The next 27 T cell receptor beta chains were all read from a single sample in a study of blood T cell repertoires in COVID-19. Produced via immunoSEQ multiplex PCR; TCRdb's table is partial and in-frame only. This sample has 400,000 to 450,000 clones, with about 87% found just once. Sample: peripheral blood. These receptors were collected from a woman in her fifties or sixties with COVID-19, enrolled during active disease.

The chain carries TRBV10-3 and TRBJ2-7, with D tentatively TRBD1 (5 bases). This CDR3 spans 13 amino acids. V dropped 2 bases and J dropped 3 bases, with 8 bases sitting between them. Germline CDR1 reads ENHRY; CDR2 reads SYGVKD. In nucleotides, the CDR3 is TGTGCCATCAGTGAGGGGGCCTTCTACGAGCAGTACTTC. Protein product: CAISEGAFYEQYF.

This clone has a handful of counts. The sample carries other DNA sequences with the same CDR3. The chain couples TRBV3-1 (or the pseudogene TRBV3-2) to TRBJ2-3; unclear D gene. The germline V gene encodes CDR1 LGHDT and CDR2 YNNKEL (reference sequence). There are 12 residues in the CDR3. The V and J ends lost 3 bases and 5 bases respectively, with 6 bases between them. This CDR3 is CASSQGRDTQYF. CDR3 DNA: TGTGCCAGCAGCCAGGGCAGAGATACGCAGTATTTT.

The rearrangement links TRBV2 to TRBJ2-2; 7 nucleotides match TRBD2. CDR3 length: 15 amino acids. The germline V gene has CDR1 SNHLY and CDR2 FYNNEI. V was pared by 4 bases and J by 4 bases, with 6 bases of the junction left unmatched. The CDR3 sequence is CASSGTGGSTGELFF. For the CDR3, the DNA is TGTGCCAGCAGTGGTACGGGCGGGAGCACCGGGGAGCTGTTTTTT.

V usage is TRBV12-1 and J usage is TRBJ1-2; the table's TRBD1 call for D was not verified on the DNA. TRBV12-1 is termed a pseudogene. The length of the CDR3 is 14 residues. The CDR3 reads CASSFRGRKYGYTF. The CDR3 region has the DNA TGTGCCAGCAGCTTCAGGGGGCGCAAGTATGGCTACACCTTC.

The chain recombines TRBV28 with TRBJ1-5, with TRBD1 identical over 9 bases. After removal of 7 bases from V and 6 bases from J, the junction contained 7 bases not matched to a gene. This CDR3 spans 14 amino acids. Germline CDR1 MDHEN, CDR2 SYDVKM. The CDR3 region is CASILGTGSQPQHF. DNA for the CDR3: TGTGCCAGCATCCTTGGGACAGGGAGTCAGCCCCAGCATTTT.

The J gene is TRBJ2-1, the V gene TRBV18, with 7 bases aligning to TRBD1. The V and J ends lost 0 bases and 7 bases, in that order; junction bases with no gene match: 3. Germline values: CDR1 KGHSH, CDR2 LQKENI. CDR3 length equals 14 residues. The CDR3: CASSPPTGQNEQFF. CDR3 in DNA: TGTGCCAGCTCACCACCGACAGGGCAAAATGAGCAGTTCTTC.

This rearrangement joins TRBV5-1 to TRBJ2-3; weak D call: TRBD2 (6 bases). CDR3 length: 12 residues. Germline V gene lookup returns CDR1 SGHRS and CDR2 YFSETQ. V lost 2 bases and J lost 6, with 7 bases in between. CDR3 sequence (DNA): TGCGCCAGCAGCTTAGGAGGGGATACGCAGTATTTT. It specifies CASSLGGDTQYF.

This clone has only a few counts. The V gene is TRBV9, the J gene TRBJ1-5; D unclear. The ends were cut back, 4 bases at V and 3 bases at J, with 8 bases in the middle. The CDR3 spans 13 residues. In germline, CDR1 is SGDLS, CDR2 YYNGEE. The CDR3 DNA reads as TGTGCCAGCAGCTCTACTTTCAATCAGCCCCAGCATTTT. Translation: CASSSTFNQPQHF.

V and J are TRBV7-3 and TRBJ1-3; no reliable D call. Germline values: CDR1 SGHTA, CDR2 FQGTGA. Between the trimmed V and J ends, which lost 5 bases and 4 bases, there was a span of 9 bases. This CDR3 has 13 residues. The CDR3 bases are TGTGCCAGCAGCCCCGGGATCGGAAACACCATATATTTT. Residues: CASSPGIGNTIYF.

The rearrangement links TRBV25-1 to TRBJ1-1; the D gene is possibly TRBD1 (5 bases). CDR1 is MGHDK, CDR2 SYGVNS, per germline. This CDR3 is 16 amino acids long. The V and J ends lost 2 bases and 1 base respectively, with 14 bases between them. CDR3 in DNA: TGTGCCAGCAGTGAACCCCCCGGGGGGAGGAACACTGAAGCTTTCTTT. This gives the protein CASSEPPGGRNTEAFF.

The J gene is TRBJ1-2, the V gene TRBV4-1; the match to TRBD1 covers 7 bases. Germline V lookup: CDR1 MGHRA, CDR2 YSYEKL. This CDR3 spans 16 amino acids. J was trimmed by 1 base and V by 0 bases; bases with no gene match: 5. In DNA, the CDR3 is TGCGCCAGCAGCCAAGAAACGGCAGGGGGTAACTATGGCTACACCTTC. Encoded protein: CASSQETAGGNYGYTF.

This clone was observed a few times. This CDR3 reads CASSEVLQGGTGELFF. The DNA for the CDR3 is TGTGCCAGCAGTGAAGTGTTACAGGGCGGCACCGGGGAGCTGTTTTTT. The chain is built from TRBV6-1 and TRBJ2-2, with D possibly TRBD1 on 6 matching bases. V gave up 1 base and J gave up 4 bases, with 13 bases separating them. Germline CDR1 and CDR2: MNHNS and SASEGT. This CDR3 contains 16 residues.

The V call is TRBV5-4, the J call TRBJ1-4, with 7 bases fitting TRBD1. J lost 10 bases, V lost 5 bases, and 17 bases had no gene match. The CDR3 extends over 16 amino acids. Germline V gives CDR1 SGHNT, CDR2 YYREEE (reference sequence). The CDR3 DNA follows: TGTGCCAGCAGTCTGATGTTCGGGACAGAGGTGGGAAAACTGTTTTTT. Translation gives CASSLMFGTEVGKLFF.

This rearrangement joins TRBV19 to TRBJ2-2; TRBD2 might be the D (5 bases). The germline gives CDR1 LNHDA, CDR2 SQIVND (reference sequence). The CDR3 spans 12 residues. With 2 bases removed from V and 12 bases from J, the gap between germline ends came to 10 bases. In DNA, the CDR3 is TGTGCCAGTAGTATAAAGTCGGGGAAGCTGTTTTTT. Its protein is CASSIKSGKLFF.

The V call is TRBV3-1 (or the pseudogene TRBV3-2), the J call TRBJ1-2; 9 nucleotides agree with TRBD1. The CDR3 has 14 amino acids. V lost 3 bases to trimming and J lost 8 bases; unmatched junction nucleotides: 7. Germline V gene lookup returns CDR1 LGHDT and CDR2 YNNKEL (reference sequence). CDR3 residues: CASSHLRTGEGYTF. CDR3 nucleotides: TGTGCCAGCAGCCACCTACGGACAGGGGAGGGCTACACCTTC.

The rearrangement links TRBV7-2 to TRBJ1-2, with TRBD1 matching 7 bases. The V gene end was trimmed by 4 bases and the J gene end by 11 bases; junction bases not matched to a gene: 7. Germline-derived CDR1 and CDR2 are SGHTA and FQGNSA. The CDR3 is made up of 12 amino acids. The CDR3 reads CASSWGQFHYTF. CDR3 nucleotide sequence: TGTGCCAGCAGCTGGGGACAGTTCCATTACACCTTC.

The genes are TRBV7-9 and TRBJ2-7; a weak D match, TRBD2 (6 bases). There are 11 residues in the CDR3. V was cut by 5 bases and J by 7 bases, with 9 bases left in between. Germline V gene sequence: CDR1 SEHNR, CDR2 FQNEAQ (reference sequence). The CDR3, as DNA: TGTGCCAGCAGCCCCGGACTAGAGCAGTACTTC. This sequence encodes CASSPGLEQYF.

This clone was observed a few times. This chain uses TRBV7-3 with TRBJ1-5; possible D gene TRBD1, 5 bases. The CDR3 runs to 14 residues. Trimming stripped 3 bases from V and 7 bases from J, with 13 bases between. Looked up from germline, CDR1 is SGHTA and CDR2 is FQGTGA. Written as DNA, the CDR3 is TGTGCCAGCAGCTTGGGGCGGGGAGGGCAGCCCCAGCATTTT. Translated, it gives CASSLGRGGQPQHF.

This chain uses TRBV19 with TRBJ1-5, with TRBD1 identical over 7 bases. This CDR3 contains 16 residues. After removal of 6 bases from V and 1 base from J, the junction contained 9 bases not matched to a gene. Germline V gene sequence: CDR1 LNHDA, CDR2 SQIVND (reference sequence). For the CDR3, the DNA is TGTGCCAGTAGCTTACAGGGGATCGGAAGCAATCAGCCCCAGCATTTT. Protein sequence: CASSLQGIGSNQPQHF.

This clone was seen only a few times. The chain links TRBV6-5 to TRBJ2-3; TRBD1 is a possible D gene (5 bases). The germline CDR1 and CDR2 sequences are MNHEY and SVGAGI. CDR3 length: 14 residues. V was cut by 7 bases and J by 3 bases, with 14 bases left in between. The CDR3 bases are TGTGCCAGCATGAAGATTAAGGGGACAGATACGCAGTATTTT. Translation gives CASMKIKGTDTQYF.

This clone was seen just once. The chain links TRBV29-1 to TRBJ2-5, with D uncertain. Trimming took off 7 bases at V and 2 bases at J, with 8 bases between the two ends. The CDR3 runs to 11 residues. Germline-derived CDR1 and CDR2 are SQVTM and ANQGSEA. The CDR3 DNA follows: TGCAGCGCCTTAGAGCAAGAGACCCAGTACTTC. This codes for CSALEQETQYF.

This clone was seen once. The rearrangement uses TRBV27 and TRBJ2-2; D is unresolved. The germline V and J ends were trimmed by 2 bases and 1 base, with 5 bases remaining between them. CDR3 length: 14 amino acids. CDR1 and CDR2 from the germline V gene are MNHEY and SMNVEV (reference sequence). CDR3 bases: TGTGCCAGCAGTTTAATTAGGAACACCGGGGAGCTGTTTTTT. This sequence encodes CASSLIRNTGELFF.

The J gene is TRBJ2-7, the V gene TRBV5-1, with 7 bases fitting TRBD2. CDR1 and CDR2 (germline): SGHRS, YFSETQ. J lost 2 bases, V lost 0 bases, and 11 bases had no gene match. CDR3 length equals 17 residues. The CDR3 bases are TGCGCCAGCAGCTTGGGCTCAACTAGCGTGGGGCCCTACGAGCAGTACTTC. Its translation is CASSLGSTSVGPYEQYF.

The CDR3 loop reads CASSVSQATQYF. The CDR3 region has the DNA TGTGCCAGCAGTGTATCTCAGGCGACCCAGTACTTC. The chain uses TRBV2 and TRBJ2-5; D ambiguous. The CDR3 has 12 amino acids. The germline CDR1 and CDR2 sequences are SNHLY and FYNNEI. V was trimmed by 4 bases and J by 7 bases, leaving 10 bases between them.

Remarks on this clone: One end of the junction is discordant with germline, which a read error may explain. The V and J genes are TRBV7-2 and TRBJ1-1; D is uncertain. The CDR3 is 12 amino acids. The germline V gene has CDR1 SGHTA and CDR2 FQGNSA. CDR3: CASSLAGRVYVF. CDR3 in DNA: TGTGCCAGCAGCTTAGCGGGGAGGGTCTACGTTTTT.

This clone is a singleton in its sample. The rearrangement links TRBV18 to TRBJ2-2; D unclear. Germline CDR1 is KGHSH and CDR2 is LQKENI. Trimming pared 3 bases from V and 4 bases from J, leaving 9 bases between. The CDR3 extends over 14 amino acids. CDR3 bases: TGTGCCAGCTCACCCTCCGTCTCCACCGGGGAGCTGTTTTTT. It yields the protein CASSPSVSTGELFF.

The rearrangement uses TRBV5-4 and TRBJ2-5; D unclear. The CDR3 covers 16 residues. Germline CDR1 and CDR2: SGHNT and YYREEE (reference sequence). Trimming pared 4 bases from V and 5 bases from J, leaving 21 bases between. The CDR3 protein is CASSPGRNGLGETQYF. As DNA, the CDR3 is TGTGCCAGCAGCCCGGGTAGAAACGGTTTGGGTGAGACCCAGTACTTC.